This T cell receptor (beta chain) is drawn from a study of cytotoxic CD8 clonotypes in ibrutinib-treated CLL. Study context: Mean productive templates were under 260,000; mean productive rearrangements were roughly 90,000.

Concerning this clone: The junction departs from the called germline gene at one end, perhaps through a read error.

This CDR3 has 14 amino acids. CDR1 and CDR2 (germline): SNHLY, FYNNEI. Sequenced by immunoSEQ multiplex PCR; TCRdb stores in-frame clones only, minus some. The sample has about 330,000 clones, roughly 71% seen once. This clonotype was obtained from a human donor with chronic lymphocytic leukemia. The material was PBMCs, obtained after 36 months of ibrutinib treatment. This chain connects TRBV2 to TRBJ2-7; TRBD2 aligns across 11 bases. The CDR3 DNA reads as TGTGCCAGCAGTCGACTAGCGGGGTCCTTCGAGCAGTACTTC. Encoded protein: CASSRLAGSFEQYF.